Presented here are 16 T cell receptor beta chains from one specimen sequenced in a study of cytomegalovirus exposure and HLA in healthy donors. Only in-frame clones appear in the TCRdb table, and some are missing; sequencing was by immunoSEQ multiplex PCR. Of around 62,000 clones listed, around 88% are singletons. The sequencing sample was made of PBMCs. Source of these receptors: a woman in her late teens or twenties in good health and CMV-seronegative.

The rearrangement links TRBV11-2 to TRBJ2-2; 8 bases align to TRBD2. Looked up from germline, CDR1 is SGHAT and CDR2 is FQNNGV. Trimming at V came to 5 bases and at J to 1 base, leaving 6 bases not matched to a gene. The CDR3 has 16 residues. The CDR3: CASSPLLAENTGELFF. The CDR3 DNA follows: TGTGCCAGCAGCCCCTTACTAGCGGAGAACACCGGGGAGCTGTTTTTT.

V and J are TRBV6-4 and TRBJ1-2; TRBD1 agrees at 9 bases. Germline trimming cut 2 bases from V and 6 bases from J; bases unmatched to any gene: 13. The germline V gene encodes CDR1 MRHNA and CDR2 SNTAGT. The CDR3 runs 17 residues. CDR3 in amino acids: CASSDRSVPGQGHGYTF. For the CDR3, the DNA is TGTGCCAGCAGTGACCGCTCTGTCCCGGGACAGGGCCATGGCTACACCTTC.

This rearrangement joins TRBV4-3 to TRBJ1-2; 10 bases fit TRBD1. CDR1 and CDR2 from the germline V gene are LGHNA and YSLEER. V lost 5 bases and J lost 7; bases outside the gene matches: 13. The CDR3 totals 16 residues. Here the CDR3 reads CASSRDRGTLSRGYTF. The CDR3 coding sequence is TGCGCCAGCAGCAGGGACAGGGGTACCCTATCTCGTGGCTACACCTTC.

This chain joins TRBV2 and TRBJ2-2; TRBD1 might be the D (6 bases). Germline V gene lookup returns CDR1 SNHLY and CDR2 FYNNEI. CDR3 length equals 17 residues. The V and J ends lost 0 bases and 4 bases respectively, with 15 bases between them. CDR3 sequence (DNA): TGTGCCAGCAGTGAAGCGCTCAGGGGTGCGGTCACCGGGGAGCTGTTTTTT. It specifies CASSEALRGAVTGELFF.

The CDR3 DNA sequence: TGTGCCAGCAGCTTGGGACTAGCGGGAGGCATAGGGAATGAGCAGTTCTTC. Protein sequence: CASSLGLAGGIGNEQFF. The rearrangement links TRBV5-4 to TRBJ2-1, with 13 bases aligning to TRBD2. J lost 7 bases, V lost 0 bases, and 7 bases had no gene match. Germline CDR1 is SGHNT and CDR2 is YYREEE (reference sequence). The CDR3 extends over 17 amino acids. Full variable domain (outside the CDR3, taken from reference TRBV5-4 and TRBJ2-1): ETGVTQSPTHLIKTRGQQVTLRCSSQSGHNTVSWYQQALGQGPQFIFQYYREEENGRGNFPPRFSGLQFPNYSSELNVNALELDDSALYLCASSLGLAGGIGNEQFFGPGTRLTVL.

This rearrangement joins TRBV2 to TRBJ2-2; TRBD2 might be the D (6 bases). Trimming took off 6 bases at V and 4 bases at J, with 12 bases between the two ends. There are 14 residues in the CDR3. Germline-derived CDR1 and CDR2 are SNHLY and FYNNEI. The CDR3 here is CASRWEAVTGELFF. CDR3 coding DNA: TGTGCCAGCAGGTGGGAGGCGGTCACCGGGGAGCTGTTTTTT.

The table lists this clone with a few counts. The chain employs TRBV29-1 and TRBJ2-1; TRBD2 might be the D (5 bases). This CDR3 region has 13 residues. Deletions cut 7 bases from V and 7 bases from J, with 17 bases between. CDR1 and CDR2 from the germline V gene are SQVTM and ANQGSEA. CDR3 region: CSGGLARANEQFF. In DNA, the CDR3 is TGCAGCGGCGGGCTAGCTCGGGCGAATGAGCAGTTCTTC.

The V call is TRBV28, the J call TRBJ1-2; TRBD1 matches 7 bases. The CDR3 runs to 13 residues. The germline V gene encodes CDR1 MDHEN and CDR2 SYDVKM. J lost 5 bases, V lost 6 bases, and 6 bases had no gene match. This CDR3 is CASSKQGRYGYTF. CDR3 DNA: TGTGCCAGCAGCAAACAGGGGAGGTATGGCTACACCTTC.

J is TRBJ2-5 and V is TRBV5-1; TRBD2 matches at 10 bases. With V trimmed by 2 bases and J by 3 bases, 1 base remained unmatched. The CDR3 totals 14 residues. Germline CDR1 reads SGHRS; CDR2 reads YFSETQ. The CDR3 region is CASSFLAGEETQYF. The CDR3, as DNA: TGCGCCAGCAGCTTCCTAGCGGGGGAAGAGACCCAGTACTTC.

The V call is TRBV10-2, the J call TRBJ1-1, with 8 bases lining up with TRBD1. The trim removed 3 bases at V and 2 bases at J, leaving 2 bases unmatched. This CDR3 is built from 14 residues. Looked up from germline, CDR1 is WSHSY and CDR2 is SAAADI. The CDR3 DNA sequence: TGCGCCAGCAGTGACCAGGGGGCCAACACTGAAGCTTTCTTT. Translated, it gives CASSDQGANTEAFF.

The chain combines TRBV5-4 with TRBJ2-3; the D gene is possibly TRBD1 (6 bases). Germline V gene sequence: CDR1 SGHNT, CDR2 YYREEE (reference sequence). V shed 4 bases and J shed 3 bases, with 15 bases lying between them. This CDR3 comprises 15 residues. Written as DNA, the CDR3 is TGTGCCAGCAGCCTGCCGGACAGAATAACAGATACGCAGTATTTT. It codes for CASSLPDRITDTQYF.

The J gene is TRBJ1-6, the V gene TRBV4-1, with a weak D call TRBD1 (5 bases). V was shortened by 1 base and J by 0 bases, with 13 bases between the two germline ends. CDR1 is MGHRA, CDR2 YSYEKL, per germline. The CDR3 runs 18 residues. As DNA, the CDR3 is TGCGCCAGCAGCCAAGGCCGACAGTCAAGCTCCTATAATTCACCCCTCCACTTT. Translation gives CASSQGRQSSSYNSPLHF.

V is TRBV23-1 and J is TRBJ2-7; the match to TRBD1 covers 8 bases. TRBV23-1 belongs to the ORF category, with a function that is uncertain. The CDR3 loop spans 15 amino acids. V lost 7 bases, J lost 2 bases, and 10 bases stayed unmatched. The CDR3, as DNA: TGCGCCAGCACACAAATTTCGGACAGGGCCTACGAGCAGTACTTC. It encodes CASTQISDRAYEQYF.

The rearrangement links TRBV27 to TRBJ1-2; no firm D call. Between the trimmed V and J ends, which lost 6 bases and 0 bases, there was a span of 14 bases. Germline loops: CDR1 MNHEY, CDR2 SMNVEV (reference sequence). The CDR3 covers 15 residues. CDR3 amino acids: CASRVRVETNYGYTF. Here the CDR3 DNA reads TGTGCCAGCAGAGTGAGGGTTGAAACTAACTATGGCTACACCTTC.

V and J are TRBV2 and TRBJ1-5; TRBD1 matches 7 bases. The CDR3 runs to 16 residues. V was pared by 5 bases and J by 1 base, with 8 bases of the junction left unmatched. Germline lookup yields CDR1 SNHLY and CDR2 FYNNEI. The CDR3 coding sequence is TGTGCCAGCAGTAAAGTGACAGGGTTGAGCAATCAGCCCCAGCATTTT. Protein: CASSKVTGLSNQPQHF.

The rearrangement uses TRBV4-2 and TRBJ1-6; a weak D match, TRBD1 (6 bases). CDR3 length equals 15 residues. Germline CDR1 LGHNA, CDR2 YNFKEQ. V lost 0 bases and J lost 10, with 13 bases in between. This CDR3 is CASSQDQGSGSPLHF. CDR3 nucleotides: TGTGCCAGCAGCCAAGATCAGGGGAGTGGGTCACCCCTCCACTTT.